The rows below give T cell receptor beta chains drawn from one sample of a study of regulatory T cells in long-lasting Graves disease. TCRdb fed the multiplex PCR reads into MiXCR, producing one record per CDR3 protein. This sample has approximately 540,000 distinct CDR3 sequences; 12% occur once, and the top ten carry roughly 8.9%. These records were also assigned to another study, of T cells in Graves' hyperthyroidism and ophthalmopathy.

The sample here was peripheral blood mononuclear cells (PBMCs), taken at new diagnosis, from a patient treated with antithyroid drugs. Every receptor here comes from a woman under 40 with Graves disease. Each CDR3 is given with its conserved first and last residue. The D gene is left open where the match is weak. The size of a clone is reported for some rows only, either as once, few or many, or as a class for expanded clones.

TRBJ2-7,TRBV12-3/TRBV12-4,NA,many,TGTGCCAGCAGTTTCGGGCTTGGGACTCCCTCCTACGAGCAGTACTTC,CASSFGLGTPSYEQYF
TRBJ2-7,TRBV20-1,TRBD2,many,TGCAGTGCTAGAGAGAGCGGGAGGGAGTCCTACGAGCAGTACTTC,CSARESGRESYEQYF
TRBJ2-3,TRBV11-3,NA,few,TGTGCCAGCACCCAAAGGAGTGGTTGGAGCAAGGCAGATACGCAGTATTTT,CASTQRSGWSKADTQYF
TRBJ1-1,TRBV12-3/TRBV12-4,TRBD1,NA,TGTGCCAGCACCGGGACAGGGGCGCGAGAAACTGAAGCTTTCTTT,CASTGTGARETEAFF
TRBJ1-5,TRBV10-2,NA,many,TGCGCCAGCAGTGAGTGGGGAAAGCCCCAGCATTTT,CASSEWGKPQHF
TRBJ2-5,TRBV7-2,NA,many,TGTGCCAGCAGCTTAACCAGAAAAGAGACCCAGTACTTC,CASSLTRKETQYF
TRBJ1-1,TRBV12-3/TRBV12-4,NA,many,TGTGCCAGCAGCCCCCATTTAGGCTTGAACACTGAAGCTTTCTTT,CASSPHLGLNTEAFF
TRBJ2-1,TRBV28,TRBD1,many,TGTGCCAGCAGTTTTATGCAGGGGGCGGGCAATGAGCAGTTCTTC,CASSFMQGAGNEQFF
TRBJ1-1,TRBV18,NA,many,TGTGCCAGCTCACCTACCCTCCAGGGCGACAGGAACACTGAAGCTTTCTTT,CASSPTLQGDRNTEAFF
TRBJ2-1,TRBV30,NA,many,TGTGCCTGGAGTGTATCGGGGAATGAGCAGTTCTTC,CAWSVSGNEQFF
TRBJ1-5,TRBV27,NA,many,TGTGCCAGCATGAGGTCGAATAGCAATCAGCCCCAGCATTTT,CASMRSNSNQPQHF
TRBJ2-1,TRBV9,TRBD2,many,TGTGCCAGCAGCCCATGGACTAGCGGAAATGAGCAGTTCTTC,CASSPWTSGNEQFF
TRBJ1-1,TRBV13,NA,many,TGTGCCAGCAGCTCGCAACGTGCCTACACTGAAGCTTTCTTT,CASSSQRAYTEAFF
TRBJ1-6,TRBV28,NA,NA,TGTGCCAGCAGTCTTGTGTGGGGGGCGCATTCACCCCTCCACTTT,CASSLVWGAHSPLHF
TRBJ1-5,TRBV7-9,NA,many,TGTGCCAGCAGCCCCGGATGGAGGGACAATCAGCCCCAGCATTTT,CASSPGWRDNQPQHF
TRBJ2-3,TRBV12-3/TRBV12-4,NA,NA,TGTGCCAGCAGCCAGGACTCCACCTGGGATACGCAGTATTTT,CASSQDSTWDTQYF
TRBJ2-1,TRBV7-3,TRBD2,NA,TGTGACAGCAGCCCGAGTAGCGGGAGGGGGATCGATGAGCAGTTCTTC,CDSSPSSGRGIDEQFF
TRBJ1-2,TRBV5-1,TRBD1,many,TGCGCCAGCAGCTCGACAGGGATAGGGGGCTACACCTTC,CASSSTGIGGYTF
TRBJ1-1,TRBV7-2,NA,many,TGTGCCAGCAGCCAGTTACAGGGAGAAGCTTTCTTT,CASSQLQGEAFF
TRBJ2-5,TRBV6-1,NA,many,TGTGCCAGCACGGGCGGGGCTAGGGAGACCCAGTACTTC,CASTGGARETQYF
TRBJ2-3,TRBV6-2/TRBV6-3,NA,many,TGTGCCAGCAGTACAGGGAAGGGTGACGCAGATACGCAGTATTTT,CASSTGKGDADTQYF
TRBJ1-1,TRBV20-1,TRBD1,NA,TGCAGTGCTAACGGACAGGGCGGGAACACTGAAGCTTTCTTT,CSANGQGGNTEAFF
TRBJ1-1,TRBV11-2,NA,many,TGTGCCAGCAGCTTGTGGCAGGGGAACACTGAAGCTTTCTTT,CASSLWQGNTEAFF
TRBJ1-2,TRBV12-3/TRBV12-4,NA,many,TGTGCCAGCAGTTTAGTTCCGGGGAGGAGGGATGGCTACACCTTC,CASSLVPGRRDGYTF
TRBJ1-1,TRBV28,TRBD1,NA,TGTGCCAGCAGTTTATCAGGGGGTTCCATTGAAGCTTTCTTT,CASSLSGGSIEAFF
TRBJ2-7,TRBV27,TRBD2,many,TGTGCCAGCAGTCCGAGACTAGCGGGAGTTGAGCAGTACTTC,CASSPRLAGVEQYF
TRBJ1-1,TRBV14,NA,many,TGTGCCAGCAGCCAAGATATGGATCAGGGGAGATTCCCTGAAGCTTTCTTT,CASSQDMDQGRFPEAFF
TRBJ1-6,TRBV2,NA,many,TGTGCCAGCAGGACACAGGTCTATAATTCACCCCTCCACTTT,CASRTQVYNSPLHF
TRBJ2-4,TRBV29-1,NA,NA,TGCAGCGTTGTTGTCCACAAAAACATTCAGTACTTC,CSVVVHKNIQYF
TRBJ1-5,TRBV28,NA,few,TGTGCCAGCAGTTTAGGGGGAGGGGGAACTAGCAATCAGCCCCAGCATTTT,CASSLGGGGTSNQPQHF
TRBJ2-1,TRBV11-2,NA,many,TGTGCCAGCAGCTTAGTTGCGGTCTCCTACAATGAGCAGTTCTTC,CASSLVAVSYNEQFF
TRBJ2-1,TRBV28,NA,NA,TGTGCCGGCACCCCAGCCGAAGTGGGGAATAACAATGAGCAGTTCTTC,CAGTPAEVGNNNEQFF
TRBJ1-3,TRBV5-1,NA,many,TGCGCCAGCAGCCCCCGGGGCACCTCTGGAAACACCATATATTTT,CASSPRGTSGNTIYF
TRBJ2-1,TRBV14,NA,few,TGTGCCAGCAGCCAAGATCTCCTCTTCTCCTACAATGAGCAGTTCTTC,CASSQDLLFSYNEQFF
TRBJ2-7,TRBV30,TRBD1,many,TGTGCCTGGGCAGGGGGAATGTACGAGCAGTACTTC,CAWAGGMYEQYF
TRBJ2-3,TRBV15,TRBD2,many,TGTGCCACCGGCTCTGGACTAGCGGGAGTGGGAGATACGCAGTATTTT,CATGSGLAGVGDTQYF
TRBJ2-3,TRBV12-3/TRBV12-4,NA,NA,TGTGCCAGCACCCTGGCCCACAGAGGTACGCAGTATTTT,CASTLAHRGTQYF
TRBJ1-4,TRBV20-1,TRBD1,many,TGCAGTGCTAGCGATACAGGGGGCGATGAAAAACTGTTTTTT,CSASDTGGDEKLFF
TRBJ2-1,TRBV7-9,TRBD1,many,TGTGCCAGCACCCCGTCGTTAGGGACAGGGAATGAGCAGTTCTTC,CASTPSLGTGNEQFF